A single T cell receptor (beta chain) is shown here with its context. Its antigen is as yet unknown. The CDR3 is 16 residues long. Germline CDR1 SGHRS, CDR2 YFSETQ. Trimming took 4 bases from V and 8 from J; bases not matched to a gene: 12. The entry originates in a study of cytomegalovirus exposure and HLA in healthy donors. Study details: Membership in the Caucasian-associated ancestry cluster was found for about 84% of nearly 400 genotyped donors.

General study findings and limits: About 180 TCR beta chains were listed as cytomegalovirus-associated. Reports showed the classifier diagnosing cytomegalovirus status with high specificity and sensitivity. The study had only CMV serostatus as immune exposure information.

A multiplex PCR was run with 60 Vbeta primers and 13 Jbeta primers. The method was immunoSEQ multiplex PCR; TCRdb's version includes in-frame clones alone and lacks a portion of them. The sample lists under 200,000 clones, about 80% occurring once. This TCR was sampled from a woman between 50 and 59 years old in good health and CMV-seronegative. This sequence joins TRBV5-1 and TRBJ1-4; 9 bases agree with TRBD1. The specimen was PBMCs. CDR3 sequence: CASSIGQGRPGEKLFF. Written as DNA, the CDR3 is TGCGCCAGCAGCATCGGACAGGGGCGGCCAGGGGAAAAACTGTTTTTT.